A selection of T cell receptor beta chains follows, all from one sample in a study of blood T cell repertoires in COVID-19. Measured with immunoSEQ multiplex PCR; TCRdb has only the in-frame clones, and not every one. This table holds some 220,000 clones, less than 90% found once. The sequenced sample consisted of peripheral blood. All receptors derive from a woman aged 60-70 years who had recovered from COVID-19. Both conserved end residues are part of each CDR3. The D gene is left open where the match is weak. Size tells how often a clone was seen (once, few, many) or the class of an expanded clone, and some rows leave it out.

D gene	V gene	clone size	J gene	CDR3 protein	CDR3 DNA
.	TRBV4-1	.	TRBJ1-1	CASSHPVNTEAFF	TGCGCCAGCAGCCATCCGGTAAACACTGAAGCTTTCTTT
.	TRBV28	.	TRBJ1-5	CASRPPTGPNQPQHF	TGTGCCAGCAGACCCCCGACAGGCCCCAATCAGCCCCAGCATTTT
.	TRBV18	few	TRBJ2-1	CASSPPAASSYNEQFF	TGTGCCAGCTCACCACCGGCAGCTAGCTCCTACAATGAGCAGTTCTTC
.	TRBV6-2/TRBV6-3	.	TRBJ1-5	CASSYWGDYNQPQHF	TGTGCCAGCAGTTACTGGGGGGACTACAATCAGCCCCAGCATTTT
.	TRBV3-1/TRBV3-2	.	TRBJ2-5	CASRRAETQYF	TGTGCCAGCAGGCGGGCAGAGACCCAGTACTTC
.	TRBV6-6	medium-sized	TRBJ1-5	CASSFQGGNQPQHF	TGTGCCAGCAGTTTTCAGGGAGGGAATCAGCCCCAGCATTTT
TRBD1	TRBV4-3	.	TRBJ1-2	CASSHDRGSVDGYTF	TGCGCCAGCAGCCATGACAGGGGGTCGGTGGATGGCTACACCTTC
TRBD2	TRBV5-4	.	TRBJ2-5	CASRSWLAVETQYF	TGTGCCAGCAGGTCGTGGCTAGCGGTTGAGACCCAGTACTTC
TRBD1	TRBV19	.	TRBJ2-1	CASSIRGTGVLGDHNEQFF	TGTGCCAGTAGTATTCGCGGGACAGGGGTCCTGGGGGACCACAATGAGCAGTTCTTC
.	TRBV11-1	.	TRBJ1-3	CASSRGQFGNTIYF	TGTGCCAGCAGCCGCGGACAGTTCGGAAACACCATATATTTT
.	TRBV19	.	TRBJ2-2	CASSIDNRNTGELFF	TGTGCCAGTAGTATAGATAACAGGAACACCGGGGAGCTGTTTTTT
.	TRBV7-2	few	TRBJ2-3	CASSLGPREYADTQYF	TGTGCCAGCAGCTTAGGACCTAGGGAGTACGCAGATACGCAGTATTTT
TRBD2	TRBV11-2	.	TRBJ2-3	CASSPRLAGATDTQYF	TGTGCCAGCAGCCCCCGATTAGCGGGGGCCACAGATACGCAGTATTTT
.	TRBV6-5	.	TRBJ1-2	CASSLRVEANYGYTF	TGTGCCAGCAGTCTCAGGGTCGAAGCTAACTATGGCTACACCTTC
.	TRBV14	once	TRBJ2-7	CASSLGHIYEQYF	TGTGCCAGCAGCCTAGGACACATCTACGAGCAGTACTTC
TRBD1	TRBV2	.	TRBJ2-1	CASSAPGQLYNEQFF	TGTGCCAGCAGCGCCCCGGGACAGCTATACAATGAGCAGTTCTTC
.	TRBV28	.	TRBJ2-5	CASSSTTGRSETQYF	TGTGCCAGCAGTTCAACGACAGGGAGGTCCGAGACCCAGTACTTC
TRBD1	TRBV4-1	once	TRBJ1-3	CASSRGQGAGGNTIYF	TGCGCCAGCAGCCGCGGACAGGGGGCTGGGGGAAACACCATATATTTT
.	TRBV3-1/TRBV3-2	few	TRBJ1-3	CASSHLTGNTIYF	TGTGCCAGCAGCCACCTCACAGGAAACACCATATATTTT
TRBD2	TRBV10-3	few	TRBJ2-5	CAIQEREGRETQYF	TGTGCCATCCAGGAAAGGGAGGGTAGAGAGACCCAGTACTTC
.	TRBV7-2	.	TRBJ1-3	CASSLAHSGNTIYF	TGTGCCAGCAGCTTAGCCCACTCTGGAAACACCATATATTTT
.	TRBV5-1	.	TRBJ2-1	CASSLGQGRLGEQFF	TGCGCCAGCAGCTTGGGGCAGGGGCGGCTTGGTGAGCAGTTCTTC
.	TRBV9	.	TRBJ2-3	CASSVGRGNTDTQYF	TGTGCCAGCAGCGTAGGCAGGGGAAATACAGATACGCAGTATTTT
.	TRBV7-9	.	TRBJ2-3	CASSPGGSTDTQYF	TGTGCCAGCAGCCCTGGTGGCAGCACAGATACGCAGTATTTT
TRBD1	TRBV5-6	.	TRBJ1-1	CASSTGQGGTEAFF	TGTGCCAGCAGCACCGGACAGGGAGGCACTGAAGCTTTCTTT
.	TRBV6-5	.	TRBJ2-5	CASSQYRVGETQYF	TGTGCCAGCAGTCAGTACAGGGTCGGAGAGACCCAGTACTTC
.	TRBV7-2	.	TRBJ2-7	CASSLYRAYEQYF	TGTGCCAGCAGCTTATACAGGGCCTACGAGCAGTACTTC
TRBD1	TRBV7-9	.	TRBJ2-2	CASSISRGISGTGELFF	TGTGCCAGCAGCATTTCCAGGGGGATTTCGGGCACCGGGGAGCTGTTTTTT
.	TRBV24-1	.	TRBJ2-2	CATSAQNTGELFF	TGTGCCACCAGTGCCCAGAACACCGGGGAGCTGTTTTTT
TRBD1	TRBV30	.	TRBJ1-4	CAWSPLGQNEKLFF	TGTGCCTGGAGTCCATTGGGACAGAATGAAAAACTGTTTTTT
.	TRBV4-3	.	TRBJ1-3	CASSLGGTGGNTIYF	TGCGCCAGCAGCCTCGGGGGGACTGGGGGAAACACCATATATTTT
.	TRBV7-2	many	TRBJ1-1	CASNPGVNTEAFF	TGTGCCAGCAACCCCGGAGTGAACACTGAAGCTTTCTTT
.	TRBV6-1	.	TRBJ1-1	CASSEQGITEAFF	TGTGCCAGCAGTGAACAGGGGATTACTGAAGCTTTCTTT
TRBD1	TRBV5-8	.	TRBJ1-6	CASSFWGTGTNSPLHF	TGTGCCAGCAGCTTCTGGGGGACAGGGACCAATTCACCCCTCCACTTT
TRBD1	TRBV6-5	.	TRBJ2-7	CASSYLGQGTYEQYF	TGTGCCAGCAGTTACCTGGGACAGGGTACATACGAGCAGTACTTC
TRBD2	TRBV7-6	.	TRBJ2-2	CASSRAGPQNTGELFF	TGTGCCAGCAGCCGAGCGGGACCCCAGAACACCGGGGAGCTGTTTTTT
TRBD2	TRBV7-3	.	TRBJ2-5	CASSSGLAGGETQYF	TGTGCCAGCAGCTCAGGACTAGCGGGGGGAGAGACCCAGTACTTC
TRBD1	TRBV4-1	.	TRBJ1-5	CASSPTQGSPWPQHF	TGCGCCAGCAGCCCAACACAGGGGTCCCCTTGGCCCCAGCATTTT
.	TRBV7-9	.	TRBJ1-2	CASSRELANYGYTF	TGTGCCAGCAGCCGGGAGTTAGCTAACTATGGCTACACCTTC
TRBD2	TRBV29-1	.	TRBJ2-5	CSVEDSASGGGTQYF	TGCAGCGTTGAAGACTCGGCTAGCGGCGGGGGGACCCAGTACTTC
TRBD2	TRBV6-7	.	TRBJ2-3	CASRRRTRITDTQYF	TGTGCCAGCCGACGCCGGACTAGGATCACAGATACGCAGTATTTT
.	TRBV3-1/TRBV3-2	.	TRBJ2-1	CASSLSGAYNEQFF	TGTGCCAGCAGCCTATCGGGGGCCTACAATGAGCAGTTCTTC